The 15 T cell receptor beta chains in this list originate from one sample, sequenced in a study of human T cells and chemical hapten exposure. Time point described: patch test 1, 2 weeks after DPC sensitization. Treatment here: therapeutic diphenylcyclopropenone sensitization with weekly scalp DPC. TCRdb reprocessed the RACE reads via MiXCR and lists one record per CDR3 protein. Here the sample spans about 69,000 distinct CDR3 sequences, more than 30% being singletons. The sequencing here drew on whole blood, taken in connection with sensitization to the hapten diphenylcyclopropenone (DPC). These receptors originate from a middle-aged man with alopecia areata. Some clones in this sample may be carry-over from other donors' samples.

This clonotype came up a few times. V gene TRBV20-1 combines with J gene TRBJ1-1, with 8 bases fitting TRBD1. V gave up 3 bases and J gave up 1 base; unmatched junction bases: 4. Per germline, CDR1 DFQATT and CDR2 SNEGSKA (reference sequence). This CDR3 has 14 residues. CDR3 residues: CSARAQGANTEAFF. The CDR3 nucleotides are TGCAGTGCTAGGGCTCAGGGGGCGAACACTGAAGCTTTCTTT.

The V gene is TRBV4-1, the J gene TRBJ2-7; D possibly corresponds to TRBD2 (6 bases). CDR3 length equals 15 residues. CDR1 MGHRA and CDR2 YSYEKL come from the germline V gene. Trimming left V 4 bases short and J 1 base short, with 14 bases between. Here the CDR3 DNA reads TGCGCCAGCAGCCCCGTCGAGCGGGTATCCTACGAGCAGTACTTC. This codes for CASSPVERVSYEQYF.

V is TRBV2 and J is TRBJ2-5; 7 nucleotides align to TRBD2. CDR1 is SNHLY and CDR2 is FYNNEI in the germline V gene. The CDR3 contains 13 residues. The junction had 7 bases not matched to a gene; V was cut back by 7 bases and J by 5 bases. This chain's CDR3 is CASTRHGRETQYF. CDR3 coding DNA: TGTGCCAGCACGAGACACGGGAGGGAGACCCAGTACTTC.

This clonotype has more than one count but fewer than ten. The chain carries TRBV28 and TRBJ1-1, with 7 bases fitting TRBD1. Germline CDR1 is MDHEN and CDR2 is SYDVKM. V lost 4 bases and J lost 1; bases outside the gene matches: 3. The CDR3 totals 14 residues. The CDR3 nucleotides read TGTGCCAGCAGTTACACAGGGGCGAACACTGAAGCTTTCTTT. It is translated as CASSYTGANTEAFF.

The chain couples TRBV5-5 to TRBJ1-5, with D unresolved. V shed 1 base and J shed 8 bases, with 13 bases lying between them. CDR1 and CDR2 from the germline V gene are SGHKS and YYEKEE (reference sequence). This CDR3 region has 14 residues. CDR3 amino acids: CASSLFGRDEPQHF. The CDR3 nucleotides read TGTGCCAGCAGCTTGTTTGGTCGGGATGAGCCCCAGCATTTT.

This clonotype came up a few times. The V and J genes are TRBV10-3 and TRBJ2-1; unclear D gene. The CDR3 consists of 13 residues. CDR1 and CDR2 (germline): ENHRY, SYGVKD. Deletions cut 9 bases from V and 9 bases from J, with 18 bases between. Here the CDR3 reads CAITAEERAEQFF. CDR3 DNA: TGTGCCATTACAGCAGAGGAAAGGGCTGAGCAGTTCTTC.

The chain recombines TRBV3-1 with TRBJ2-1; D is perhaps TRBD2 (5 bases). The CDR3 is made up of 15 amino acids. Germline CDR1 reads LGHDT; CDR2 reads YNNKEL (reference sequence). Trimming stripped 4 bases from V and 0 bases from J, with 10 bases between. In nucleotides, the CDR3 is TGTGCCAGCAGCCCGAGGGCTAGCTCCTACAATGAGCAGTTCTTC. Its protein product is CASSPRASSYNEQFF.

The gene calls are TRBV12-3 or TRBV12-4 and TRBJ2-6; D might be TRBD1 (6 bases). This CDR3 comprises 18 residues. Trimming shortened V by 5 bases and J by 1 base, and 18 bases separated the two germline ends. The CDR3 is CASSPQLGQGSGANVLTF. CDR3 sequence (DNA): TGTGCCAGCAGTCCCCAGTTGGGGCAGGGGTCTGGGGCCAACGTCCTGACTTTC.

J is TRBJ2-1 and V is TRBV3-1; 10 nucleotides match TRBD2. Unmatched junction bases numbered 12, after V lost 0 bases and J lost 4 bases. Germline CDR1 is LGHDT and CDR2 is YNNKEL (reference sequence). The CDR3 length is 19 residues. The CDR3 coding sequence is TGTGCCAGCAGCCAAGAAGCGGGAGGGCCATCGGGTCGGTACAATGAGCAGTTCTTC. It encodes CASSQEAGGPSGRYNEQFF.

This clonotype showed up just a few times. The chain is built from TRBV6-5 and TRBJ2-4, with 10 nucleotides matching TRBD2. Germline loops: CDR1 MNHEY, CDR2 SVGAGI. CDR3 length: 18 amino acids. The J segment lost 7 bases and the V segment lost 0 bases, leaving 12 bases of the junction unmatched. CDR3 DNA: TGTGCCAGCAGTTACTCGATGGCTAGCGGGAGCCTAAGGAACATTCAGTACTTC. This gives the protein CASSYSMASGSLRNIQYF.

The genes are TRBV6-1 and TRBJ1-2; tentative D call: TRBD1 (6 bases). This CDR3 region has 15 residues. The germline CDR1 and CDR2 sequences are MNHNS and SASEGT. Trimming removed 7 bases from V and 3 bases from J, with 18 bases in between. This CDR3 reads CASTSERGGHYGYTF. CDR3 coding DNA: TGTGCCAGCACTTCGGAGCGTGGGGGGCACTATGGCTACACCTTC.

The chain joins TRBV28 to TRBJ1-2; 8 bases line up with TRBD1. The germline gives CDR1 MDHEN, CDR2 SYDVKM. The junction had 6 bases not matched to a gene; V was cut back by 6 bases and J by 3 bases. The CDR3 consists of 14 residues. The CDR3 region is CASRWDRRDYGYTF. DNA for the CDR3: TGTGCCAGCAGATGGGACAGGCGGGACTATGGCTACACCTTC.

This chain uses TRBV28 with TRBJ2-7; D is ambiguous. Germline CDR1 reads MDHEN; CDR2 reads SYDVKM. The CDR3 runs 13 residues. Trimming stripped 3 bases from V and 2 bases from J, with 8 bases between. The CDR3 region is CASSLSVPYEQYF. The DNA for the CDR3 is TGTGCCAGCAGTTTGTCAGTGCCCTACGAGCAGTACTTC.

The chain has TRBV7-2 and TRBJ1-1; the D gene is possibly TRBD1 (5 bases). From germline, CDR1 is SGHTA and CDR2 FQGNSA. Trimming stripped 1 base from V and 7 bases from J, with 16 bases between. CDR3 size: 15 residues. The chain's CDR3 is CASSLVRAGAVEAFF. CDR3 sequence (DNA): TGTGCCAGCAGCTTAGTGAGGGCCGGGGCCGTTGAAGCTTTCTTT.

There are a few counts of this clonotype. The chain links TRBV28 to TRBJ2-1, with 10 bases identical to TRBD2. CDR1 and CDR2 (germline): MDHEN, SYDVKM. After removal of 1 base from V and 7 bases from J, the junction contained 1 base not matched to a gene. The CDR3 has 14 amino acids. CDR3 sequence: CASSLSSGSNEQFF. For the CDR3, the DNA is TGTGCCAGCAGTTTATCTAGCGGGAGTAATGAGCAGTTCTTC.